The 6 T cell receptor beta chains given below trace back to one sample, sequenced in a study of CD4 and CD8 cells across lung adenocarcinoma regions. TCRdb used MiXCR to reprocess the PCR reads, holding one entry per CDR3 protein. The sample holds just over 20,000 distinct CDR3 sequences, roughly half seen once. Material for sequencing was CD8+ T cells from the center of a lung tumor. These TCRs come from a female donor with lung adenocarcinoma. The CD4 and CD8 labels of this study may be unreliable.

A word on this clonotype: A read error may produce the germline difference seen at one junction end. The chain uses TRBV11-2 and TRBJ2-3, with D possibly called TRBD1 or TRBD2 (5 bases each). This CDR3 comprises 16 residues. CDR1 SGHAT and CDR2 FQNNGV come from the germline V gene. CDR3 in amino acids: CASGSGATLWEDTQYF. The CDR3 bases are TGTGCCAGCGGGTCCGGGGCGACCCTTTGGGAAGATACCCAGTACTTT.

The chain carries TRBV6-5 and TRBJ1-2; no reliable D call. In germline, CDR1 is MNHEY, CDR2 SVGAGI. The length of the CDR3 is 13 residues. Between the trimmed V and J ends, which lost 0 bases and 7 bases, there was a span of 9 bases. In DNA, the CDR3 is TGTGCCAGCAGTTACTCGGGTGTAGGTGGCTACACCTTC. Encoded protein: CASSYSGVGGYTF.

The rearrangement links TRBV10-3 to TRBJ2-1; TRBD2 matches at 9 bases. CDR3 length: 14 residues. CDR1 ENHRY and CDR2 SYGVKD come from the germline V gene. The CDR3 coding sequence is TGTGCTACAAACCGCCTAGCGGGGTCCAATGAGCAGTTCTTC. Translation: CATNRLAGSNEQFF.

The sample holds a few counts of this clonotype. V is TRBV6-1 and J is TRBJ1-1; D ambiguous. The CDR3 extends over 14 amino acids. V dropped 7 bases and J dropped 1 base, with 13 bases sitting between them. CDR1 is MNHNS and CDR2 is SASEGT in the germline V gene. CDR3 region: CASTSIHANTEAFF. CDR3 DNA sequence: TGTGCCAGCACGAGTATTCATGCGAACACTGAAGCTTTCTTT.

The chain links TRBV6-1 to TRBJ2-5, with D maybe TRBD2 (6 bases). Germline lookup yields CDR1 MNHNS and CDR2 SASEGT. Trimming removed 3 bases from V and 7 bases from J, with 12 bases in between. This CDR3 spans 13 amino acids. The CDR3 sequence is CASSDRGEATQYF. CDR3 nucleotides: TGTGCCAGCAGTGATCGAGGGGAGGCGACCCAGTACTTC.

The chain uses TRBV6-1 and TRBJ2-5, with D perhaps TRBD1 or TRBD2 (5 bases each). The last part of the DNA fits TRBJ2-7 better; the J call may be wrong. The germline V gene encodes CDR1 MNHNS and CDR2 SASEGT. This CDR3 region has 16 residues. The CDR3 region is CASIRLVGGVRDEQYF. As DNA, the CDR3 is TGTGCCAGCATTCGGTTGGTTGGGGGAGTAAGAGACGAGCAGTACTTC.